Listed below are T cell receptor beta chains from one sample, sequenced in a study of identical twins. TCRdb ran MiXCR on the 5' RACE reads and lists one entry per CDR3 protein. The sample yields about 280,000 distinct CDR3 sequences, 8% to 9% seen once. These data were also reused for a study on yellow fever vaccine responses in identical twins.

Sample: memory (CD45RO+) T cells sorted from blood. The receptors were sampled from a woman younger than 35 in good health. Both conserved end residues are part of each CDR3. A D gene is named only where the DNA matches it firmly. The size of a clone is reported for some rows only, either as once, few or many, or as a class for expanded clones.

few,TRBJ1-2,TRBV20-1,TRBD1,CSARRTGAWNGYTF
many,TRBJ2-3,TRBV5-6,-,CASSLSTATDTQYF
few,TRBJ1-1,TRBV6-6,-,CASGGVNEAFF
-,TRBJ1-1,TRBV7-2,-,CASSLSRTNTEAFF
-,TRBJ1-4,TRBV5-1,-,CASSLTNSGEKLFF
-,TRBJ2-3,TRBV5-6,-,CASSLPVASPSTDTQYF
few,TRBJ2-3,TRBV15,-,CATSRVSGEVNTQYF
-,TRBJ2-2,TRBV5-1,TRBD2,CASSAGLAGGITGELFF
-,TRBJ2-1,TRBV19,-,CASSASGPIYNEQFF
-,TRBJ2-3,TRBV11-2,-,CSSSLGGGRADTQYF
few,TRBJ2-1,TRBV14,TRBD2,CASSHRTSGSAEFF
many,TRBJ2-1,TRBV12-3/TRBV12-4,-,CASTTGGGPYEQFF
few,TRBJ1-3,TRBV20-1,-,CSAREENTIYF
few,TRBJ2-1,TRBV5-1,-,CASSPQVGSYNEQFF
-,TRBJ2-3,TRBV5-4,TRBD2,CASSTGLARFTDTQYF
many,TRBJ1-5,TRBV5-5,-,CASRREPGGSNQPQHF
few,TRBJ1-5,TRBV20-1,TRBD1,CSARTPTGANQPQHF
-,TRBJ2-7,TRBV3-1,-,CASSPGIREQYF
-,TRBJ2-5,TRBV4-2,TRBD2,CASSQETSGGAETQYF
-,TRBJ2-1,TRBV6-1,TRBD2,CASRKTGTINNEQFF
many,TRBJ2-7,TRBV19,TRBD1,CASSTGTGSHEQYF
-,TRBJ2-1,TRBV19,-,CASSAGTTRRNEQFF
-,TRBJ2-2,TRBV9,TRBD2,CASSPMPSGGTGELFF
many,TRBJ1-2,TRBV29-1,TRBD1,CSVVGQGQDYGYTF
few,TRBJ1-5,TRBV19,TRBD1,CASSPGQGRHSQGNQPQHF
-,TRBJ2-2,TRBV6-4,-,CASQTGPNTGELFF
few,TRBJ1-1,TRBV5-1,-,CASRIQGEGTEAFF
-,TRBJ2-5,TRBV7-2,-,CASSPRPGVQETQYF
many,TRBJ1-2,TRBV15,TRBD1,CATSRAPGGDYGYTF
few,TRBJ1-4,TRBV10-1,-,CASSEADSNEKLFF
-,TRBJ2-3,TRBV4-1,TRBD2,CASSQGASGDTQYF
-,TRBJ2-1,TRBV20-1,TRBD2,CCARGQTSGMSNEQFF
few,TRBJ1-3,TRBV3-1,-,CASSHPTAPSGNTIYF
many,TRBJ2-4,TRBV7-2,-,CASSPSGVSNIQYF
few,TRBJ1-4,TRBV20-1,TRBD1,CSARRGTATNEKLFF
few,TRBJ2-1,TRBV15,-,CATSRVAPGADEQFF
-,TRBJ1-4,TRBV10-3,-,CAISVSTNEKLFF
many,TRBJ2-3,TRBV6-1,-,CASRVDFTRGTDTQYF
-,TRBJ2-1,TRBV5-1,TRBD2,CASGYGTSNNNEQFF
few,TRBJ1-5,TRBV5-6,-,CASSLVGGNSNQPQHF
-,TRBJ2-3,TRBV15,-,CATSRGDVRSTDTQYF